This T cell receptor beta chain was sequenced for a study of T-cell memory formation after mild COVID-19. Study background: Largely donor-specific sequence clusters came from a couple of donors. Study-wide points: A second wave expanding day 15 to 37 was CD4+-biased; contracting clones were balanced.

Trimming left V 0 bases short and J 3 bases short, with 12 bases between. CDR1 SGHRS and CDR2 YFSETQ come from the germline V gene. This CDR3 is 15 amino acids long. The table lists this clonotype with a few counts. As yet, its antigen is unknown. MiXCR, applied by TCRdb to the 5' RACE reads, yields one record per CDR3 protein. The table includes a few hundred thousand distinct CDR3 sequences, about 16% detected once. The sample taken for sequencing was PBMCs or a T cell subset sorted from them (not recorded which). This chain uses TRBV5-1 with TRBJ2-5, with D unresolved. This TCR derives from a man aged 18 to 30 who had mild COVID-19 (a few samples of this study predate the infection). Cell type and time point are not known. CDR3 loop: CASSLDPQTKETQYF. The CDR3 nucleotides are TGCGCCAGCAGCTTGGACCCACAAACCAAAGAGACCCAGTACTTC.